Listed here are 2 T cell receptor beta chains from one sample, sequenced in a study of shared clonotypes between healthy human individuals. TCRdb keeps only in-frame clones here, not all; method: immunoSEQ multiplex PCR. This sample carries some 1.5 million clones, approximately 97% of them seen once, and the ten largest clones take approximately 1%. The specimen was naive CD4+ T cells sorted from blood. Subset given: CD45RA+ positively selected. These receptors all stem from a man aged 25-45 years in good health.

This chain joins TRBV11-1 and TRBJ2-7; 13 nucleotides agree with TRBD2. CDR3 length: 17 amino acids. V was pared by 3 bases and J by 4 bases, with 9 bases of the junction left unmatched. Germline CDR1 reads SGHAT; CDR2 reads FQDESV (reference sequence). This CDR3 is CASSLGPGLAGLYEQYF. The CDR3 DNA reads TGTGCCAGCAGCTTGGGTCCGGGACTAGCGGGACTTTACGAGCAGTACTTC.

The chain couples TRBV2 to TRBJ2-5; D is unresolved. V was shortened by 7 bases and J by 3 bases, with 18 bases between the two germline ends. The CDR3 runs to 15 residues. Germline V gene data show CDR1 as SNHLY and CDR2 as FYNNEI. The CDR3 DNA is TGTGCCAGCACTTTAGAAGGGCTATCCAAAGAGACCCAGTACTTC. The encoded protein is CASTLEGLSKETQYF.